The 4 T cell receptor beta chains presented below share a single source sample, sequenced in a study of blood T cell repertoires in COVID-19. Only in-frame clones appear in the TCRdb table, and some are missing; sequencing was by immunoSEQ multiplex PCR. The data hold about 430,000 clones, with 75% to 90% observed a single time. The specimen was PBMCs or T cells enriched from blood (not recorded which). These receptors came from a man aged 25-45 years who had recovered from COVID-19.

The V and J genes are TRBV21-1 and TRBJ1-5; the table's D call, TRBD1, was not checked against the DNA. TRBV21-1 is classified as a pseudogene. The CDR3 has 19 residues. The CDR3 DNA is TGTGCCAGCAGCAAAGCTTTAGGGACAGGGGGCAGGTGGCGTCAGCCCCAGCATTTT. Protein sequence: CASSKALGTGGRWRQPQHF.

A note on this clone: The sample has other DNA sequences that encode this CDR3 too. This chain links TRBV18 with TRBJ2-7; D gene ambiguous. This CDR3 region has 13 residues. Germline CDR1 is KGHSH and CDR2 is LQKENI. V was pared by 6 bases and J by 4 bases, with 13 bases between. CDR3 bases: TGTGCCAGCTCCCCCGGCGGCTCATACGAGCAGTACTTC. It specifies CASSPGGSYEQYF.

The V call is TRBV4-1, the J call TRBJ1-6, with D unclear. From germline, CDR1 is MGHRA and CDR2 YSYEKL. The CDR3 has 16 amino acids. Trimming pared 2 bases from V and 6 bases from J, leaving 14 bases between. CDR3 nucleotides: TGCGCCAGCAGCCAACTGCCGATTTTAGCTAATTCACCCCTCCACTTT. This encodes CASSQLPILANSPLHF.

The chain uses TRBV18 and TRBJ2-7; 7 bases agree with TRBD1. The ends lost 3 bases at V and 3 bases at J; junction bases unmatched: 5. The CDR3 sequence is 14 residues long. Germline CDR1 KGHSH, CDR2 LQKENI. The CDR3 bases are TGTGCCAGCTCACCGGCGGACAGGATCTACGAGCAGTACTTC. It yields the protein CASSPADRIYEQYF.